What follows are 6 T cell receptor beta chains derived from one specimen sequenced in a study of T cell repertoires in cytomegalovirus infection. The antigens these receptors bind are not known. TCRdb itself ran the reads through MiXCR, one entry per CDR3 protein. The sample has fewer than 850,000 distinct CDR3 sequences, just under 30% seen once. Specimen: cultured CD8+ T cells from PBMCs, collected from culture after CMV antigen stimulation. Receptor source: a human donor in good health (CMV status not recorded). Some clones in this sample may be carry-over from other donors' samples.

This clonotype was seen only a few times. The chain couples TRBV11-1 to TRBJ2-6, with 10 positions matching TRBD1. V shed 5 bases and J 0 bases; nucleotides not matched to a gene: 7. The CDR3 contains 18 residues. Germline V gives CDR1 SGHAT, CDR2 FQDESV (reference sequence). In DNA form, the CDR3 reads TGTGCCAGCAGCACATGGGACAGGGGAGTCTCTGGGGCCAACGTCCTGACTTTC. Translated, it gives CASSTWDRGVSGANVLTF. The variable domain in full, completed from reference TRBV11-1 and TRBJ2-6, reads EAEVAQSPRYKITEKSQAVAFWCDPISGHATLYWYRQILGQGPELLVQFQDESVVDDSQLPKDRFSAERLKGVDSTLKIQPAELGDSAMYLCASSTWDRGVSGANVLTFGAGSRLTVL.

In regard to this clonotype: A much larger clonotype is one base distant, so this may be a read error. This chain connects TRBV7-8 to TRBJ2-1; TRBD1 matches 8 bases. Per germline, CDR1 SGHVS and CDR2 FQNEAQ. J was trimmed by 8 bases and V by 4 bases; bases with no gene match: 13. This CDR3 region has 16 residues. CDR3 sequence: CASSSYGGRGLYEQFF. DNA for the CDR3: TGTGCCAGCAGCTCATACGGGGGCAGGGGGCTGTATGAGCAGTTCTTC.

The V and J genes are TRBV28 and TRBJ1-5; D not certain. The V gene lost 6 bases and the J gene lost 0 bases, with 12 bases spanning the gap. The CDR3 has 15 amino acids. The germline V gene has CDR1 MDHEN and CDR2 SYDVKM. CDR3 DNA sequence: TGTGCCAGCAGAAGCCGGACCGATAGCAATCAGCCCCAGCATTTT. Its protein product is CASRSRTDSNQPQHF.

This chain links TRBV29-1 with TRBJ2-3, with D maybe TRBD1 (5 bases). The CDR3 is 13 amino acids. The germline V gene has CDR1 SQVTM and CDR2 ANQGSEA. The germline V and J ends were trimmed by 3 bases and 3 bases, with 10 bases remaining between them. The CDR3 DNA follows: TGCAGCGTTGATGGTCCAGGGACAGATACGCAGTATTTT. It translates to CSVDGPGTDTQYF.

The CDR3 DNA is TGTGCCAGCAGCTTATCGAGGACAATCAGCCACGAGCAGTACTTC. It is translated as CASSLSRTISHEQYF. The rearrangement joins TRBV7-8 to TRBJ2-7, with D perhaps TRBD1 (5 bases). V was pared by 2 bases and J by 5 bases, with 16 bases between. The CDR3 spans 15 residues. Looked up from germline, CDR1 is SGHVS and CDR2 is FQNEAQ.

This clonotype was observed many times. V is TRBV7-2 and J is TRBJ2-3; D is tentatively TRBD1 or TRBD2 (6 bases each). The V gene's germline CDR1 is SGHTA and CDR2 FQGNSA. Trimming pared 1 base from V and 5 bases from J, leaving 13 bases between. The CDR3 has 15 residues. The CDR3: CASSLEGGRVDTQYF. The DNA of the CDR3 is TGTGCCAGCAGCTTAGAGGGGGGCCGGGTAGATACGCAGTATTTT.